This T cell receptor (beta chain) was documented in a study of type 1 regulatory T cells. Study-wide background: This in vitro CD4 product, T-allo10, is enriched for Tr1 cells and alloantigen-specific.

From the reads, TCRdb called clonotypes with MiXCR, one entry per CDR3 protein. There are tens of thousands of distinct CDR3 sequences in the sample; approximately 60% occur only once, and approximately 1.8% lies in the top ten. This clonotype was picked up a small number of times. Antigen: not known. Study-wide points: Compared with non-Tr1 cells, Tr1 cells showed a narrower TCR repertoire.

The sequence came from a human donor in good health. Sequenced: cultured non-Tr1 T cells, either the whole culture or a sorted T cell fraction (not recorded which).

This chain's CDR3 is CASSLAVGGPYNEQFF. CDR3 nucleotide sequence: TGTGCCAGCAGCTTAGCAGTGGGAGGGCCTTACAATGAGCAGTTCTTC. This chain connects TRBV7-2 to TRBJ2-1; 7 nucleotides match TRBD2. After removal of 0 bases from V and 4 bases from J, the junction contained 6 bases not matched to a gene. The CDR3 is 16 amino acids. Germline CDR1 is SGHTA and CDR2 is FQGNSA.